One sample yielded the 14 T cell receptor beta chains listed below, sequenced in a study of blood T cell repertoires in COVID-19. Only in-frame clones appear in the TCRdb table, and some are missing; sequencing was by immunoSEQ multiplex PCR. The table has about 68,000 clones, 90% seen once. Specimen: peripheral blood. These receptors originate from a man aged 50 or older with COVID-19, enrolled during active disease.

This clone appeared a single time. The chain recombines TRBV7-2 with TRBJ2-5; 9 nucleotides match TRBD2. V dropped 1 base and J dropped 5; count of bases not matched to a gene: 8. The CDR3 has 16 residues. The V gene's germline CDR1 is SGHTA and CDR2 FQGNSA. CDR3 sequence reads: CASSLETSGGGETQYF. For the CDR3, the DNA is TGTGCCAGCAGCTTAGAGACTAGCGGAGGGGGGGAGACCCAGTACTTC.

V and J are TRBV6-4 and TRBJ1-5; 9 nucleotides agree with TRBD1. After removal of 6 bases from V and 1 base from J, the junction contained 10 bases not matched to a gene. Germline V CDR1 and CDR2: MRHNA, SNTAGT. The CDR3 consists of 17 residues. The CDR3 DNA reads TGTGCCAGCAGGCCTGGGACAGGGCGGACAAGCAATCAGCCCCAGCATTTT. This codes for CASRPGTGRTSNQPQHF.

The chain joins TRBV7-3 to TRBJ2-2, with TRBD1 identical over 8 bases. Germline V lookup: CDR1 SGHTA, CDR2 FQGTGA. The junction had 5 bases not matched to a gene; V was cut back by 6 bases and J by 2 bases. This CDR3 comprises 15 residues. The CDR3 loop is CASRLDRGNTGELFF. CDR3 in DNA: TGTGCCAGCAGACTAGACAGGGGAAACACCGGGGAGCTGTTTTTT.

The chain joins TRBV11-2 to TRBJ2-1, with 11 bases identical to TRBD2. Trimming removed 6 bases from V and 7 bases from J; junction bases left unmatched: 11. Germline CDR1 is SGHAT and CDR2 is FQNNGV. The CDR3 totals 16 residues. CDR3 DNA sequence: TGTGCCAGCAGATGGATAGCGGGAGGGGCGGGTAATGAGCAGTTCTTC. Its protein product is CASRWIAGGAGNEQFF.

This clone was seen a handful of times. The sample has other DNA sequences that encode this CDR3 too. The rearrangement links TRBV5-1 to TRBJ2-5, with 10 nucleotides matching TRBD2. V lost 0 bases, J lost 1 base, and 6 bases stayed unmatched. This CDR3 has 17 amino acids. Germline CDR1 and CDR2: SGHRS and YFSETQ. The CDR3, as DNA: TGCGCCAGCAGCTTGGTACTAGCGGGGTCGACCCAAGAGACCCAGTACTTC. Its protein product is CASSLVLAGSTQETQYF.

The chain carries TRBV2 and TRBJ2-3, with TRBD1 identical over 7 bases. The germline V gene has CDR1 SNHLY and CDR2 FYNNEI. The junction had 6 bases not matched to a gene; V was cut back by 9 bases and J by 3 bases. The CDR3 length is 13 residues. The CDR3 is CARRGRGTDTQYF. The CDR3 bases are TGTGCCAGAAGGGGCAGGGGGACAGATACGCAGTATTTT.

J is TRBJ2-1 and V is TRBV12-3 or TRBV12-4; D not resolved. Trimming removed 3 bases from V and 9 bases from J, with 12 bases in between. This CDR3 is 13 amino acids long. The CDR3 DNA reads as TGTGCCAGCAGTTTGACTGATGGTGGTGAGCAGTTCTTC. Its translation: CASSLTDGGEQFF.

The chain couples TRBV27 to TRBJ2-6, with D possibly TRBD1 on 5 matching bases. This CDR3 region has 16 residues. Per germline, CDR1 MNHEY and CDR2 SMNVEV (reference sequence). V shed 6 bases and J shed 0 bases, with 12 bases lying between them. This CDR3 is CASRSDRISGANVLTF. The CDR3 DNA is TGTGCCAGCAGGTCAGACAGAATCTCTGGGGCCAACGTCCTGACTTTC. Supplemented by reference TRBV27 and TRBJ2-6, the full variable domain reads EAQVTQNPRYLITVTGKKLTVTCSQNMNHEYMSWYRQDPGLGLRQIYYSMNVEVTDKGDVPEGYKVSRKEKRNFPLILESPSPNQTSLYFCASRSDRISGANVLTFGAGSRLTVL.

The chain joins TRBV12-1 to TRBJ2-2; the table's TRBD1 call for D was not verified on the DNA. TRBV12-1 is assigned pseudogene status. The CDR3 is 15 residues long. CDR3 region: CASSFEDRNTGELFF. In DNA form, the CDR3 reads TGTGCCAGCAGCTTTGAGGACAGGAACACCGGGGAGCTGTTTTTT.

The genes are TRBV5-1 and TRBJ1-4; 7 nucleotides align to TRBD1. Trimming removed 1 base from V and 6 bases from J; junction bases left unmatched: 6. CDR1 and CDR2 from the germline V gene are SGHRS and YFSETQ. This CDR3 contains 15 residues. Written as DNA, the CDR3 is TGCGCCAGCAGCTTGAGAGGGGGCGTTGATGAAAAACTGTTTTTT. It is translated as CASSLRGGVDEKLFF.

This chain uses TRBV11-2 with TRBJ2-1; TRBD2 agrees at 9 bases. V lost 2 bases and J lost 7; bases outside the gene matches: 9. Looked up from germline, CDR1 is SGHAT and CDR2 is FQNNGV. This CDR3 has 16 residues. The CDR3 is CASSLFGTSWGNEQFF. Written as DNA, the CDR3 is TGTGCCAGCAGCTTATTCGGGACTAGCTGGGGAAATGAGCAGTTCTTC.

Details on this clone: The germline gene is not matched at one end of the junction; a read error may be the cause. The rearrangement links TRBV7-2 to TRBJ2-3; 8 nucleotides agree with TRBD2. CDR3 length: 16 amino acids. Germline V gene lookup returns CDR1 SGHTA and CDR2 FQGNSA. The CDR3 coding sequence is TGTGCCAGCAGCCTAGCGGGCAGGGTGCGAACAGATACGCAGTATTTT. Protein: CASSLAGRVRTDTQYF.

The chain uses TRBV4-1 and TRBJ2-7, with 9 positions matching TRBD2. CDR3 length: 18 amino acids. J lost 5 bases, V lost 0 bases, and 14 bases had no gene match. Germline V gene sequence: CDR1 MGHRA, CDR2 YSYEKL. CDR3 DNA: TGCGCCAGCAGCCAAGATTTACCCCTTAGCGGGAGAAACCACGAGCAGTACTTC. The encoded protein is CASSQDLPLSGRNHEQYF.

The chain employs TRBV6-4 and TRBJ2-1; 12 bases fit TRBD2. J was trimmed by 5 bases and V by 5 bases; bases with no gene match: 7. Germline V gene sequence: CDR1 MRHNA, CDR2 SNTAGT. This CDR3 has 16 amino acids. DNA of the CDR3: TGTGCCAGCAGTCGACTAGCGGGAGAGGGCAACAATGAGCAGTTCTTC. It encodes CASSRLAGEGNNEQFF.